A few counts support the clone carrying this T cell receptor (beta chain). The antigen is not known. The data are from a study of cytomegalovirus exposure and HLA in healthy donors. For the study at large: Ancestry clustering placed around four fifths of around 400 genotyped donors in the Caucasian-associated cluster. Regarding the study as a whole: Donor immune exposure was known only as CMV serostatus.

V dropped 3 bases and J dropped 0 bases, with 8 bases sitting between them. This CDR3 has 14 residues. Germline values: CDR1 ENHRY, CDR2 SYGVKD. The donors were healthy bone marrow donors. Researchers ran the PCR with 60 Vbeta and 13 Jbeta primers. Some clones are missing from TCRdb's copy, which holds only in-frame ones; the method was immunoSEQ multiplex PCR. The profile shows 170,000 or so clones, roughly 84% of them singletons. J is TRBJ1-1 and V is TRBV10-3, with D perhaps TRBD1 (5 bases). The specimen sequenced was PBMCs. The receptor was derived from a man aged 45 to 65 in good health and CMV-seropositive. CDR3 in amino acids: CAISDGGMNTEAFF. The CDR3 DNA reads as TGTGCCATCAGTGATGGGGGGATGAACACTGAAGCTTTCTTT.